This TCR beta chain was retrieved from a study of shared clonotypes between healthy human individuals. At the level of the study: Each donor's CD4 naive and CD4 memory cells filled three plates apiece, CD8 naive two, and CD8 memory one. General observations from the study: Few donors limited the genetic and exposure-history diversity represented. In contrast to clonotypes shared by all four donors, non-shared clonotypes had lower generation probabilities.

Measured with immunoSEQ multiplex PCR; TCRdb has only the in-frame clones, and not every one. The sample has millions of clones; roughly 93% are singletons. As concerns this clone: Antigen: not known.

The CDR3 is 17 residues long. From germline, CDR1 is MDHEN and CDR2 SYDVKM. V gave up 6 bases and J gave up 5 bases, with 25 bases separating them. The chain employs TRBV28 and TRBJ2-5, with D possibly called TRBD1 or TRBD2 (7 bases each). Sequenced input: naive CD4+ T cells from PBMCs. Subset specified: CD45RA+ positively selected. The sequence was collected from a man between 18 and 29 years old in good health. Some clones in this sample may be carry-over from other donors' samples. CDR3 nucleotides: TGTGCCAGCAGCCCAGTCACTCGACAGGGAGGGACGGAGACCCAGTACTTC. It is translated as CASSPVTRQGGTETQYF.